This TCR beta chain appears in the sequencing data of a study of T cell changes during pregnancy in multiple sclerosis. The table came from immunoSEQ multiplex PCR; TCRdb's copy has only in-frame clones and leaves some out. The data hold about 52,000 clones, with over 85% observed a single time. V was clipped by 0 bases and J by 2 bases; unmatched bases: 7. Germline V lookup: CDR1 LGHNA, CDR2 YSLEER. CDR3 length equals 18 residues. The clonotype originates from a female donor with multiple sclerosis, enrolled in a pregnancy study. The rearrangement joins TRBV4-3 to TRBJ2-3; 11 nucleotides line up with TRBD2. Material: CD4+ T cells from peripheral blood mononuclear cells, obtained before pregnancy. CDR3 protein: CASSQDRGTSGFTDTQYF. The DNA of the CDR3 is TGCGCCAGCAGCCAAGACCGCGGGACTAGCGGCTTCACAGATACGCAGTATTTT.